These 3 T cell receptor beta chains originate from one sample sequenced in a study of blood T cells in healthy people across ages. Then a second PCR, running roughly 7 to 12 cycles, was carried out with a sample-barcoded 5' primer and a J-beta primer mix. TCRdb reprocessed the 5' RACE reads with MiXCR, giving one entry per CDR3 protein. Among 700,000 to 1,000,000 distinct CDR3 sequences, around 45% were seen once, and the ten largest hold roughly 19%. Sample: blood. These receptors were collected from a man in his sixties in good health.

This sequence joins TRBV27 and TRBJ2-3; 11 bases agree with TRBD2. This CDR3 is 14 amino acids long. The V segment lost 6 bases and the J segment 6 bases; nucleotides outside the gene matches: 5. CDR1 and CDR2 (germline): MNHEY, SMNVEV (reference sequence). CDR3 DNA sequence: TGTGCCAGCAGAACTAGCGGGGGAGTGGATACGCAGTATTTT. This translates into CASRTSGGVDTQYF.

The rearrangement joins TRBV28 to TRBJ2-5; 10 bases fit TRBD1. Unmatched junction bases numbered 6, after V lost 6 bases and J lost 5 bases. The length of the CDR3 is 14 residues. Germline V gene sequence: CDR1 MDHEN, CDR2 SYDVKM. The CDR3 reads CASRHGQGGETQYF. The CDR3 nucleotides are TGTGCCAGCAGACACGGACAGGGGGGGGAGACCCAGTACTTC.

The V call is TRBV6-5, the J call TRBJ2-6; possibly TRBD2 for D (5 bases). CDR3 size: 20 residues. CDR1 and CDR2 (germline): MNHEY, SVGAGI. The V end was cut by 5 bases, the J end by 1 base, with 24 bases between. The CDR3 DNA reads as TGTGCCAGCAGTAACCAGCCGGGATTTCCGGGCCCATCTGGGGCCAACGTCCTGACTTTC. Its protein is CASSNQPGFPGPSGANVLTF.